The 15 T cell receptor beta chains in this list originate from one sample, sequenced in a study of T cells in localized non-small cell lung cancer. Sequencing used immunoSEQ multiplex PCR; TCRdb keeps in-frame clones, though not all of them. The data hold some 16,000 clones, with 89% observed a single time. Sequences were derived from peripheral blood, sampled before any cancer treatment. The receptors were gathered from a female donor of 60 years or more with stage III squamous cell lung carcinoma.

The chain joins TRBV18 to TRBJ1-1, with no clear D. CDR3 length equals 13 residues. Trimming shortened V by 3 bases and J by 1 base, and 6 bases separated the two germline ends. Germline V gene sequence: CDR1 KGHSH, CDR2 LQKENI. CDR3 DNA sequence: TGTGCCAGCTCACCGGCAGAGAACACTGAAGCTTTCTTT. This sequence encodes CASSPAENTEAFF.

The chain employs TRBV7-2 and TRBJ1-1; D remains unclear. This CDR3 is built from 11 residues. The germline V and J ends were trimmed by 4 bases and 1 base, with 1 base remaining between them. Germline V gene sequence: CDR1 SGHTA, CDR2 FQGNSA. For the CDR3, the DNA is TGTGCCAGCAGCTCGAACACTGAAGCTTTCTTT. Amino acid sequence: CASSSNTEAFF. The full variable domain, in which reference TRBV7-2 and TRBJ1-1 provide the parts outside the CDR3, is GAGVSQSPSNKVTEKGKDVELRCDPISGHTALYWYRQSLGQGLEFLIYFQGNSAPDKSGLPSDRFSAERTGGSVSTLTIQRTQQEDSAVYLCASSSNTEAFFGQGTRLTVV.

In DNA, the CDR3 is TGTGCCAGTAGTACACCGGTGGGCCTGGACACTGAAGCTTTCTTT. Translating gives CASSTPVGLDTEAFF. The rearrangement uses TRBV19 and TRBJ1-1; D remains ambiguous. From germline, CDR1 is LNHDA and CDR2 SQIVND (reference sequence). Deletions cut 4 bases from V and 3 bases from J, with 15 bases between. The CDR3 covers 15 residues. The whole variable domain, filled in from reference TRBV19 and TRBJ1-1, reads DGGITQSPKYLFRKEGQNVTLSCEQNLNHDAMYWYRQDPGQGLRLIYYSQIVNDFQKGDIAEGYSVSREKKESFPLTVTSAQKNPTAFYLCASSTPVGLDTEAFFGQGTRLTVV.

The chain uses TRBV4-2 and TRBJ2-3; TRBD2 aligns across 7 bases. J was trimmed by 0 bases and V by 1 base; bases with no gene match: 13. Germline V gene sequence: CDR1 LGHNA, CDR2 YNFKEQ. The CDR3 loop spans 19 amino acids. The CDR3 spells CASSQVSSGGISSTDTQYF. The CDR3 nucleotides are TGTGCCAGCAGCCAAGTGTCTAGCGGAGGAATTTCTAGCACAGATACGCAGTATTTT.

CDR3 sequence reads: CASSLSAGPEDEQYF. The CDR3 DNA follows: TGTGCCAGCAGCTTATCCGCCGGGCCCGAGGACGAGCAGTACTTC. The V call is TRBV7-2, the J call TRBJ2-7, with D hard to call. The CDR3 has 15 amino acids. V lost 2 bases and J 5 bases, leaving 16 bases between the germline ends. Germline V gene data show CDR1 as SGHTA and CDR2 as FQGNSA. The complete variable domain, with remaining parts taken from reference TRBV7-2 and TRBJ2-7, reads GAGVSQSPSNKVTEKGKDVELRCDPISGHTALYWYRQSLGQGLEFLIYFQGNSAPDKSGLPSDRFSAERTGGSVSTLTIQRTQQEDSAVYLCASSLSAGPEDEQYFGPGTRLTVT.

This rearrangement joins TRBV5-1 to TRBJ1-3; D remains unclear. V was cut by 4 bases and J by 0 bases, with 14 bases left in between. The CDR3 length is 16 residues. Germline V gives CDR1 SGHRS, CDR2 YFSETQ. The CDR3 region has the DNA TGCGCCAGCAGCCCGTCCGGCGTCAGCTCTGGAAACACCATATATTTT. Translated, it gives CASSPSGVSSGNTIYF.

This clone was seen once. V gene TRBV5-6 combines with J gene TRBJ1-6; D is unresolved. V was trimmed by 0 bases and J by 10 bases, leaving 14 bases between them. This CDR3 has 15 amino acids. CDR1 and CDR2 from the germline V gene are SGHDT and YYEEEE. The CDR3 is CASSLARGWESPLHF. Here the CDR3 DNA reads TGTGCCAGCAGCTTGGCCCGGGGTTGGGAATCACCCCTCCACTTT.

Here the CDR3 reads CASSSSLNTGELFF. The CDR3 DNA reads TGTGCCAGCAGCTCAAGTCTGAACACCGGGGAGCTGTTTTTT. The chain links TRBV7-6 to TRBJ2-2; D is unresolved. This CDR3 comprises 14 residues. Germline loops: CDR1 SGHVS, CDR2 FNYEAQ. Trimming removed 4 bases from V and 1 base from J, with 7 bases in between.

In its sample, this clone was seen once. The chain links TRBV5-8 to TRBJ2-1; TRBD2 matches 7 bases. Per the germline V gene, CDR1 is SGHTS and CDR2 is YDEGEE. Trimming at V came to 0 bases and at J to 4 bases, leaving 4 bases not matched to a gene. CDR3 length: 15 residues. As DNA, the CDR3 is TGTGCCAGCAGCTTGGAGGCGGGAGCTTACAATGAGCAGTTCTTC. It specifies CASSLEAGAYNEQFF. Using reference TRBV5-8 and TRBJ2-1 for the parts outside the CDR3, the full variable domain is EAGVTQSPTHLIKTRGQQATLRCSPISGHTSVYWYQQALGLGLQFLLWYDEGEERNRGNFPPRFSGRQFPNYSSELNVNALELEDSALYLCASSLEAGAYNEQFFGPGTRLTVL.

This clone appeared once. The chain links TRBV19 to TRBJ1-5, with TRBD1 as a possible D gene (5 bases). The V gene's germline CDR1 is LNHDA and CDR2 SQIVND (reference sequence). This CDR3 has 14 amino acids. V was trimmed by 2 bases and J by 1 base, leaving 6 bases between them. The CDR3 reads CASSIWGSNQPQHF. CDR3 bases: TGTGCCAGTAGTATATGGGGGAGCAATCAGCCCCAGCATTTT.

The gene calls are TRBV5-1 and TRBJ2-1, with a tentative D call TRBD2 (5 bases). Germline V CDR1 and CDR2: SGHRS, YFSETQ. Trimming cost V 5 bases and J 8 bases, with 11 bases left between them. This CDR3 has 12 amino acids. The DNA of the CDR3 is TGCGCCAGCAGACTGGACTCTCATGAGCAGTTCTTC. Amino acids: CASRLDSHEQFF.

This clone was picked up a small number of times. The CDR3 spells CATSISRQGNEKLFF. CDR3 DNA: TGTGCCACCAGCATTTCGAGACAGGGGAATGAAAAACTGTTTTTT. This chain joins TRBV15 and TRBJ1-4; TRBD1 agrees at 8 bases. V lost 4 bases to trimming and J lost 5 bases; unmatched junction nucleotides: 6. From germline, CDR1 is LNHNV and CDR2 YYDKDF (reference sequence). This CDR3 comprises 15 residues.

V usage is TRBV29-1 and J usage is TRBJ1-2; D perhaps matches TRBD1 (5 bases). Trimming stripped 6 bases from V and 4 bases from J, with 15 bases between. From germline, CDR1 is SQVTM and CDR2 ANQGSEA. The CDR3 length is 13 residues. CDR3 sequence reads: CSVMQGGSYGYTF. Written as DNA, the CDR3 is TGCAGCGTAATGCAGGGCGGCAGCTATGGCTACACCTTC.

The chain couples TRBV19 to TRBJ1-2, with TRBD1 matching over 7 bases. The V gene's germline CDR1 is LNHDA and CDR2 SQIVND (reference sequence). V shed 3 bases, J shed 8 bases, and the junction held 12 bases outside the gene matches. CDR3 length: 15 residues. CDR3 residues: CASSIGTEPWLGYTF. As DNA, the CDR3 is TGTGCCAGTAGTATCGGGACAGAACCTTGGCTGGGCTACACCTTC.

The chain recombines TRBV30 with TRBJ1-3; D gene ambiguous. CDR3 length equals 15 residues. The germline V and J ends were trimmed by 4 bases and 5 bases, with 18 bases remaining between them. Germline V gene data show CDR1 as GTSNPN and CDR2 as SVGIG (reference sequence). The CDR3 is CAWTPWETERNTIYF. In nucleotides, the CDR3 is TGTGCCTGGACCCCCTGGGAGACCGAAAGAAACACCATATATTTT.